A selection of T cell receptor beta chains follows, all from one sample in a study of T cell responses to AZD1222 COVID-19 vaccine. Sequencing used immunoSEQ multiplex PCR; TCRdb keeps in-frame clones, though not all of them. Of approximately 140,000 clones in the sample, less than 95% were seen once. This sample comprised peripheral blood, obtained on day 0 of AZD1222 vaccination. These receptors all stem from an adult in good health. Each CDR3 is given with its conserved first and last residue. Clone size is given for some rows only: seen once, a few or many times, or a class if the clone is expanded.

>TRBV18|-|TRBJ2-3
CASSPGPSTDTQYF
>TRBV10-3|-|TRBJ1-2
CAISDPITTTDYGYTF
>TRBV4-1|-|TRBJ1-1
CASSQHSAGGFVGTEAFF
>TRBV15|-|TRBJ1-1
CATSLRTGGTEAFF
>TRBV6-1|-|TRBJ1-5
CASSEGYSNQPQHF
>TRBV6-5|-|TRBJ1-1
CASRARGTEAFF
>TRBV5-6|-|TRBJ1-6
CASSLEAPNSPLHF
>TRBV28|-|TRBJ1-5
CASSDGQGAGQPQHF
>TRBV30|-|TRBJ1-3
CAWSLSYTIYF
>TRBV4-2|-|TRBJ1-3
CASSQGRRGGPGNTIYF
>TRBV20-1|-|TRBJ1-5
CSASGSLNQPQHF
>TRBV11-2|-|TRBJ1-2
CASSSLTGTESYTF
>TRBV19|-|TRBJ1-5
CASSTIQSSSNQPQHF
>TRBV19|-|TRBJ1-3
CASTGDGGSGNTIYF
>TRBV7-9|-|TRBJ1-1
CASSPPGTEAFF
>TRBV14|-|TRBJ2-5
CASSQPGQGIETQYF
>TRBV4-1|-|TRBJ2-5
CASSQDVARYQETQYF
>TRBV29-1|-|TRBJ2-1
CSVEKDVYNEQFF
>TRBV10-3|-|TRBJ1-2
CAISHNRTSYGYTF
>TRBV11-2|once|TRBJ1-3
CASSLGDTIYF
>TRBV18|-|TRBJ1-2
CASSPGTGGGYYGYTF
>TRBV28|-|TRBJ1-5
CASRAGQNSNQPQHF
>TRBV11-2|-|TRBJ1-5
CASSLGVGRPQHF
>TRBV4-1|-|TRBJ1-4
CASSPGFGNEKLFF
>TRBV7-9|once|TRBJ2-1
CASSTRLGSSYNEQFF
>TRBV6-5|-|TRBJ2-1
CASSATSGGYNEQFF
>TRBV12-2|-|TRBJ1-5
CASRLVKKPQHF
>TRBV19|once|TRBJ1-6
CASSSRQGGNSPLHF
>TRBV7-9|-|TRBJ1-2
CASSPSGTVYGYTF
>TRBV7-2|-|TRBJ2-1
CASSLARLNEQFF
>TRBV5-1|-|TRBJ1-6
CASSLSEGMDGSPLHF
>TRBV29-1|once|TRBJ1-1
CSVEEQENTEAFF
>TRBV19|-|TRBJ1-1
CASRRPIMNTEAFF
>TRBV7-2|-|TRBJ2-3
CASTRGGSSTDTQYF
>TRBV24-1|once|TRBJ1-5
CATSERINQPQHF
>TRBV10-3|-|TRBJ1-3
CAISESYLSGNTIYF
>TRBV12-3/TRBV12-4|-|TRBJ1-2
CASTRGYGYTF
>TRBV4-1|-|TRBJ1-2
CASSQDLPDGYTF
>TRBV6-2/TRBV6-3|-|TRBJ1-1
CASSPRQGGSPEAFF
>TRBV7-9|-|TRBJ1-2
CASSGTYRARYGYTF
>TRBV19|-|TRBJ1-6
CASSIRTGVHNSPLHF
>TRBV10-2|-|TRBJ1-2
CASSESRQGALGYTF
>TRBV2|-|TRBJ1-1
CASSIFLDRVWTEAFF
>TRBV6-5|-|TRBJ2-1
CASTQQGFGEQFF
>TRBV7-9|-|TRBJ1-2
CASSPRGYGYTF
>TRBV5-4|-|TRBJ2-2
CASSEGLAVTGELFF
>TRBV5-5|-|TRBJ1-2
CASTPGPDYNYGYTF
>TRBV19|-|TRBJ2-1
CASSIVGNEQFF